This T cell receptor beta chain was profiled in a study of beta chain features in type 1 diabetes. Notes on the study in general: Here, the possible influence of HLA type (on TCRB rearrangement) remained unresolved.

The isolated RNA, all of it, was reverse transcribed, so expressed TCRB transcripts were what got sequenced. Libraries were prepared by immunoSEQ multiplex PCR; TCRdb keeps only in-frame clonotypes and omits some of them. The sample holds more than 150,000 clones, roughly an eighth seen once. This clone was detected a few times. Its antigen is not known. Post-sort purity exceeded 95% for all sorted populations. The origin of this receptor is a woman aged 18-29 years in good health. The sequencing input was central memory CD4+ T cells from blood.

DNA for the CDR3: TGTGCCAGCAGGCCAGGTCCTGGGGAGACCCAGTACTTC. Amino acid sequence: CASRPGPGETQYF. The rearrangement links TRBV27 to TRBJ2-5; no reliable D call. Germline-derived CDR1 and CDR2 are MNHEY and SMNVEV (reference sequence). V shed 6 bases and J shed 5 bases, with 13 bases lying between them. The CDR3 runs 13 residues.